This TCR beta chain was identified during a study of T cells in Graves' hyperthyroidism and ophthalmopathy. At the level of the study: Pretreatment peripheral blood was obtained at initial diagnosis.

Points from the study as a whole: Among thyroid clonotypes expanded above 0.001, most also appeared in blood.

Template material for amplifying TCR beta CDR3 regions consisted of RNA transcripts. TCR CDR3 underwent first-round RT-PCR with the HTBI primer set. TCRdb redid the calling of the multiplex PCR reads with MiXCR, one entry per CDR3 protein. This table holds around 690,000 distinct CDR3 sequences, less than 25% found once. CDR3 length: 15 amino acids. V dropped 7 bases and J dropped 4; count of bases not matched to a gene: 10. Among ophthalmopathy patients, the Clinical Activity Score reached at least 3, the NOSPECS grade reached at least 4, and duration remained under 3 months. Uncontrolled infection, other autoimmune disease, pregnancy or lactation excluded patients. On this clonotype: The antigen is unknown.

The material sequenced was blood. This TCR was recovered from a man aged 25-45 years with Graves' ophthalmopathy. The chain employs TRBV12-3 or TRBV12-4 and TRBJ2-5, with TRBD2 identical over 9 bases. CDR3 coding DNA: TGTGCCAGCACTTATAGCGGGAGAAGGGGAGAGACCCAGTACTTC. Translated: CASTYSGRRGETQYF.